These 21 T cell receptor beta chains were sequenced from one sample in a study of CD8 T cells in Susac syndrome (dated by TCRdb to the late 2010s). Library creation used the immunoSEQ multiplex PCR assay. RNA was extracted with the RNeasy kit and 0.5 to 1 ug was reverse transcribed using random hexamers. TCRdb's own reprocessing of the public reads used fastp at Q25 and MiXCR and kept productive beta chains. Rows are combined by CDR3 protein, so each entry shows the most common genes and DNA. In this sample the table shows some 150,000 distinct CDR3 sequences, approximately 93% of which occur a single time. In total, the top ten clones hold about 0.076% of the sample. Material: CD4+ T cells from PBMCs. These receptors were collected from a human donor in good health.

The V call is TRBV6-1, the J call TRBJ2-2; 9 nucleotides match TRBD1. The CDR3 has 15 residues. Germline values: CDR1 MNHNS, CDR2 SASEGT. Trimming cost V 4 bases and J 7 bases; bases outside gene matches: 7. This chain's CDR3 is CASSGAQGAGGELFF. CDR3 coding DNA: TGTGCCAGCAGTGGAGCACAGGGGGCGGGCGGGGAGCTGTTTTTT.

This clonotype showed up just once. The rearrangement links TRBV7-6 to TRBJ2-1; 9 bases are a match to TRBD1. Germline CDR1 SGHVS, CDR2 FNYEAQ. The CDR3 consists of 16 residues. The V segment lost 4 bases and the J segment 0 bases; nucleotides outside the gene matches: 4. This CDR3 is CASSWGQGSSYNEQFF. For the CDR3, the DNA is TGTGCCAGCAGCTGGGGACAGGGAAGCTCCTACAATGAGCAGTTCTTC.

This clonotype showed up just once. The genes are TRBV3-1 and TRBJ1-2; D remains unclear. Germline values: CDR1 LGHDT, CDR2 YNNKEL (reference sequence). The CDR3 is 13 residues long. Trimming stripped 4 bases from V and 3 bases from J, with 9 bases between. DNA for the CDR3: TGTGCCAGCAGCCCGTTCATGGACTATGGCTACACCTTC. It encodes CASSPFMDYGYTF.

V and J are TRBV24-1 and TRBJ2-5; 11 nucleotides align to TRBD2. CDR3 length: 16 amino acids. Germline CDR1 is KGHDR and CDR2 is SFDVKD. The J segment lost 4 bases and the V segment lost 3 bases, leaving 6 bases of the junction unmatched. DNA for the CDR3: TGTGCCACCAGTGATCATACTAGCGGGAGTGGAGAGACCCAGTACTTC. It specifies CATSDHTSGSGETQYF.

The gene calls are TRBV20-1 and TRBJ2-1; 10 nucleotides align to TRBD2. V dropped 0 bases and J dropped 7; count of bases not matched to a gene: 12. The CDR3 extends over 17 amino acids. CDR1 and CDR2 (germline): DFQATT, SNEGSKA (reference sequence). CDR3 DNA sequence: TGCAGTGCTAGAGAGCCCCTGCTAGCGGGAGAAGATAATGAGCAGTTCTTC. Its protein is CSAREPLLAGEDNEQFF.

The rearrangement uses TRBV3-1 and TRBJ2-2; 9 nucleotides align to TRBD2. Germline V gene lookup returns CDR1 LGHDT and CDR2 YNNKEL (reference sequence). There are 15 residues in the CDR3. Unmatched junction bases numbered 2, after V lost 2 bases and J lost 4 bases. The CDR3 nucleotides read TGTGCCAGCAGCCAACCTAGCGGGGCCACCGGGGAGCTGTTTTTT. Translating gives CASSQPSGATGELFF.

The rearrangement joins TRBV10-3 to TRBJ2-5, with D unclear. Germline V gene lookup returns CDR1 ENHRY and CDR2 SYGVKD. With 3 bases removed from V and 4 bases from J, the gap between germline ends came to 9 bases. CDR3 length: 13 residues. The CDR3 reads CAISERNAETQYF. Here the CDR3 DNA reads TGTGCCATCAGTGAAAGGAACGCAGAGACCCAGTACTTC.

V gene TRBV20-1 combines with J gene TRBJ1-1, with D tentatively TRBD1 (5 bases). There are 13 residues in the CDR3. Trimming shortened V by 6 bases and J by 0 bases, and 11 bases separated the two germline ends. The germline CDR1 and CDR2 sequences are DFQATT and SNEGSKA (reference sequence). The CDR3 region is CSALGLLNTEAFF. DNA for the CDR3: TGCAGTGCGTTGGGACTGCTGAACACTGAAGCTTTCTTT.

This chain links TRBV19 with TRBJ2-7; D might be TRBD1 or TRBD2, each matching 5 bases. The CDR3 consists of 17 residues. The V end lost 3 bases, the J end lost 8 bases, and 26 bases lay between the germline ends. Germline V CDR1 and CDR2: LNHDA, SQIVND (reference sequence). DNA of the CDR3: TGTGCCAGTAGTATTCCGCAGCCGGGACCCTCCACCATGAAGCAGTACTTC. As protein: CASSIPQPGPSTMKQYF.

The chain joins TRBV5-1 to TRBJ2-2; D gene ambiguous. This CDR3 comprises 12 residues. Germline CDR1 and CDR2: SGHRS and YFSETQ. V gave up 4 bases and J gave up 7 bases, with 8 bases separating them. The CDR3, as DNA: TGCGCCAGCAGCCGAATCGGCGGGGAGCTGTTTTTT. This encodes CASSRIGGELFF.

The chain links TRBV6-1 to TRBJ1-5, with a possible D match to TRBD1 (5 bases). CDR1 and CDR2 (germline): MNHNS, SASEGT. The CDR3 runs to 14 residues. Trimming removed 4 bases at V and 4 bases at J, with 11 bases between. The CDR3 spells CASSGYRFNQPQHF. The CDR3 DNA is TGTGCCAGCAGTGGTTACAGGTTTAATCAGCCCCAGCATTTT.

The CDR3 loop is CSARPSANAYEQYF. The CDR3 DNA reads TGCAGTGCTAGACCCTCGGCCAATGCCTACGAGCAGTACTTC. The chain recombines TRBV20-1 with TRBJ2-7; no clear D gene. Trimming removed 2 bases from V and 2 bases from J, with 13 bases in between. This CDR3 has 14 residues. Germline-derived CDR1 and CDR2 are DFQATT and SNEGSKA (reference sequence).

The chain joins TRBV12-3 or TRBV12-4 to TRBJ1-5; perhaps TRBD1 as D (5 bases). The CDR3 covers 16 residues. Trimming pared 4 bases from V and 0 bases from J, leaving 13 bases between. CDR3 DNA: TGTGCCAGCAGTTCAACAGGCTCCTATAGCAATCAGCCCCAGCATTTT. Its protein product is CASSSTGSYSNQPQHF.

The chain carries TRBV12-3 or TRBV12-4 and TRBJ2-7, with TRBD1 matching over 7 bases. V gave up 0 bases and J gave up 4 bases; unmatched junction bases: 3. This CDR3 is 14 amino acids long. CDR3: CASSLAGGIYEQYF. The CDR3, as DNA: TGTGCCAGCAGTTTAGCAGGGGGCATTTACGAGCAGTACTTC.

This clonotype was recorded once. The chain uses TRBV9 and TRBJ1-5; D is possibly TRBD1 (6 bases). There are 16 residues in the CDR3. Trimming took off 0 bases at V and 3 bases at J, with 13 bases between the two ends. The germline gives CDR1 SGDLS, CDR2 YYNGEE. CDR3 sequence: CASSVDPGVNNQPQHF. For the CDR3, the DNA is TGTGCCAGCAGCGTAGACCCAGGGGTGAACAATCAGCCCCAGCATTTT.

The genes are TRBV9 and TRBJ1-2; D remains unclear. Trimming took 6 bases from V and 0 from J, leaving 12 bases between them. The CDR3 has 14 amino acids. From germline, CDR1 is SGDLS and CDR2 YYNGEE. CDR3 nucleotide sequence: TGTGCCAGCACCAAAGGATCTTCTAACTATGGCTACACCTTC. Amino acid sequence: CASTKGSSNYGYTF.

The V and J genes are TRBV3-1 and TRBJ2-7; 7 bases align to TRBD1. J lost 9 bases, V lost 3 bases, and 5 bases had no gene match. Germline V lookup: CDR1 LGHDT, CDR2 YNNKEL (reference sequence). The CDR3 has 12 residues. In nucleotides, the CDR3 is TGTGCCAGCAGCCATCCAGGGGGTTGGCAGTACTTC. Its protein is CASSHPGGWQYF.

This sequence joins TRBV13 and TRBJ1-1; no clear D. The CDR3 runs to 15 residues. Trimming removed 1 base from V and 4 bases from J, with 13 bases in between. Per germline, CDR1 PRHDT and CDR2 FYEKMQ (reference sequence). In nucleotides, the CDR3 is TGTGCCAGCAGCTTAGAGGCCCCGGCGGGCACTGAAGCTTTCTTT. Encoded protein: CASSLEAPAGTEAFF. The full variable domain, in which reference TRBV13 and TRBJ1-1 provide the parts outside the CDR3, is AAGVIQSPRHLIKEKRETATLKCYPIPRHDTVYWYQQGPGQDPQFLISFYEKMQSDKGSIPDRFSAQQFSDYHSELNMSSLELGDSALYFCASSLEAPAGTEAFFGQGTRLTVV.

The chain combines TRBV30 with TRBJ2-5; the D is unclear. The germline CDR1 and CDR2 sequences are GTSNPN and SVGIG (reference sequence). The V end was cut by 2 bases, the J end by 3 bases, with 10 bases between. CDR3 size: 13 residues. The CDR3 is CAWSPGFEETQYF. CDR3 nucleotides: TGTGCCTGGAGTCCAGGTTTCGAAGAGACCCAGTACTTC.

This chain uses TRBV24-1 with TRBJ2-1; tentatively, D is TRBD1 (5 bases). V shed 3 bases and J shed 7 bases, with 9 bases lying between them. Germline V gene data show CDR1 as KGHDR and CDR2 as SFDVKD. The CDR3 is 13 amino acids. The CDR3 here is CATSDPPGNEQFF. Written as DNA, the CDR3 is TGTGCCACCAGTGATCCTCCAGGGAATGAGCAGTTCTTC.

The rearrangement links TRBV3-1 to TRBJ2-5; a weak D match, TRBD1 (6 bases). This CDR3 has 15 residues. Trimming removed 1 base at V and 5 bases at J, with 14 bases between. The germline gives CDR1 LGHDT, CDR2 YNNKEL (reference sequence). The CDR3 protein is CASSQVGLGGETQYF. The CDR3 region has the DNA TGTGCCAGCAGCCAAGTCGGACTTGGGGGCGAGACCCAGTACTTC.